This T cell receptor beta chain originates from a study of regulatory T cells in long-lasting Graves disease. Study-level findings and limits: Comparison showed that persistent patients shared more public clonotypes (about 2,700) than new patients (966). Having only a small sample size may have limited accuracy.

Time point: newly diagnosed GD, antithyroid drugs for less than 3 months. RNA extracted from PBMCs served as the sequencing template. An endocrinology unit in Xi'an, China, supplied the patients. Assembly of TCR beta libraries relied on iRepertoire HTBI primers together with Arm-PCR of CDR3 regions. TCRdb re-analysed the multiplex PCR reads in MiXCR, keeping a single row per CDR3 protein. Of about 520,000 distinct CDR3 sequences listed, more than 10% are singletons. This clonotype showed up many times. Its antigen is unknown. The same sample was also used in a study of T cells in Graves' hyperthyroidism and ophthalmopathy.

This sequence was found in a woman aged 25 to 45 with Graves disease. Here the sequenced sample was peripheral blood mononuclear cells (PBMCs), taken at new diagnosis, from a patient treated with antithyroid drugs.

The CDR3, as DNA: TGCAGCGTTCGACAAACCGCAGGAACCTACTACGAGCAGTACTTC. Its translation: CSVRQTAGTYYEQYF. The J gene is TRBJ2-7, the V gene TRBV29-1; D gene unclear. CDR3 size: 15 residues. The germline V and J ends were trimmed by 5 bases and 3 bases, with 20 bases remaining between them. Germline V gene lookup returns CDR1 SQVTM and CDR2 ANQGSEA.